This T cell receptor (beta chain) was sequenced during a study of blood T cell repertoires in COVID-19. In the source study's methods: Using reference gene primer amplification, nucleated cell counts were estimated. Clones were sequenced by immunoSEQ multiplex PCR, and TCRdb holds only the in-frame ones, with some missing. V and J calls plus clone size are reproduced from that table; the DNA served to infer D and trimming. The repertoire holds 61,000 or so clones, with about 90% as singletons. This CDR3 spans 16 amino acids. From germline, CDR1 is SNHLY and CDR2 FYNNEI. V lost 0 bases and J 0 bases, leaving 11 bases between the germline ends.

The TCR sequence derives from a woman between 45 and 60 years old with active or convalescent COVID-19. Input material: peripheral blood. The chain has TRBV2 and TRBJ1-1; maybe TRBD1 (5 bases). The CDR3 DNA sequence: TGTGCCAGCAGTGAAGCGCTGGGGCAGCTGAACACTGAAGCTTTCTTT. Translation: CASSEALGQLNTEAFF.